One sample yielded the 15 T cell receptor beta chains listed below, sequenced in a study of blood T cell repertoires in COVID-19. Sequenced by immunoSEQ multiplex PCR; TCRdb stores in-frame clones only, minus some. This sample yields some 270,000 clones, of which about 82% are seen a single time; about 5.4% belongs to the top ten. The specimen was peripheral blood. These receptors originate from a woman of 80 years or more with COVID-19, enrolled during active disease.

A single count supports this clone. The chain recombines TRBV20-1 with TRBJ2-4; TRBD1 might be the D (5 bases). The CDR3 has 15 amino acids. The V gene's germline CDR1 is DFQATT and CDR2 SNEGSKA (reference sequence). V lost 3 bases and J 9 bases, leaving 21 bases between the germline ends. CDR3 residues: CSASYGHAGKAIQYF. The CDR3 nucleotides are TGCAGTGCTAGTTACGGTCACGCAGGGAAGGCCATTCAGTACTTC.

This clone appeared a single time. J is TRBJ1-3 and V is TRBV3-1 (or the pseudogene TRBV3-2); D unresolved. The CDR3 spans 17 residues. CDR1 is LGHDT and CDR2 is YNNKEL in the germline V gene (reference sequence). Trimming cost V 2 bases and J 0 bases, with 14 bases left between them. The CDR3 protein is CASSQSTVRSSGNTIYF. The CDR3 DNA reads TGTGCCAGCAGCCAATCCACCGTGAGGTCCTCTGGAAACACCATATATTTT.

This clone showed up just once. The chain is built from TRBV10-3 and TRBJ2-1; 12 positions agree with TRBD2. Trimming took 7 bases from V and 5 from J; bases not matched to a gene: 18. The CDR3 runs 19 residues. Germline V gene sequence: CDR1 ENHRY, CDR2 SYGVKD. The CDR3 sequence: CAIKGNLLAGGPPHNEQFF. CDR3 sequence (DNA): TGTGCCATCAAAGGGAACCTTCTAGCGGGGGGGCCTCCACACAATGAGCAGTTCTTC.

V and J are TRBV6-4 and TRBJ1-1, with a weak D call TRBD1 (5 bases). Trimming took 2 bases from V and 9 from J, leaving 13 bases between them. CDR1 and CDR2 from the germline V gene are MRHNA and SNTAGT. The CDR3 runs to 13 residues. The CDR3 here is CASSDALAGKAFF. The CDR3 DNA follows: TGTGCCAGCAGTGACGCTTTGGCAGGGAAAGCTTTCTTT.

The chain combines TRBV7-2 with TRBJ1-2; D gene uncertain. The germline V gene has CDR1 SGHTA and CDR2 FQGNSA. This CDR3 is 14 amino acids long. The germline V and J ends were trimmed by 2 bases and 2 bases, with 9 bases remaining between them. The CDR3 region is CASSLIKENYGYTF. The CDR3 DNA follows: TGTGCCAGCAGCTTAATAAAAGAGAACTATGGCTACACCTTC.

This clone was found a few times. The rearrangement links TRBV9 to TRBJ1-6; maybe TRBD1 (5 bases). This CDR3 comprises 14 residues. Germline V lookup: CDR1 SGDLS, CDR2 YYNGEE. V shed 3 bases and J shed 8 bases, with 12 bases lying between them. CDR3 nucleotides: TGTGCCAGCAGCGCCCAGGGTGGGGATTCACCCCTCCACTTT. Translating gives CASSAQGGDSPLHF.

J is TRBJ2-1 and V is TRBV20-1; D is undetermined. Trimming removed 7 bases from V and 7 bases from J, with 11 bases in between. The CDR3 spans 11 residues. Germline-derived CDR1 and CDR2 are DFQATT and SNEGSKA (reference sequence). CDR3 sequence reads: CSVSNGNEQFF. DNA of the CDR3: TGCAGTGTCTCTAACGGGAATGAGCAGTTCTTC.

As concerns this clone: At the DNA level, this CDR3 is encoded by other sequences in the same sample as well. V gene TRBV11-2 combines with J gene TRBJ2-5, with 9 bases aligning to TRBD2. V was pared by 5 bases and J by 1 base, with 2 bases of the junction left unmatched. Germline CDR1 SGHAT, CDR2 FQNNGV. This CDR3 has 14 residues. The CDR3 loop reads CASSLLAGQETQYF. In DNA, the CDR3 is TGTGCCAGCAGCCTACTAGCGGGCCAAGAGACCCAGTACTTC. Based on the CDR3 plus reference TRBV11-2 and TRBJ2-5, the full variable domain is EAGVAQSPRYKIIEKRQSVAFWCNPISGHATLYWYQQILGQGPKLLIQFQNNGVVDDSQLPKDRFSAERLKGVDSTLKIQPAKLEDSAVYLCASSLLAGQETQYFGPGTRLLVL.

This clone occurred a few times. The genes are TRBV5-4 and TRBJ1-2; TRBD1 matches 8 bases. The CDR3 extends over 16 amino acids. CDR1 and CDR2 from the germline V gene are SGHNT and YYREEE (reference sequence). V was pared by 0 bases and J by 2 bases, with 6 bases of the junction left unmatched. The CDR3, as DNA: TGTGCCAGCAGCTTGGCCGGCGGACAGGGCAACTATGGCTACACCTTC. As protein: CASSLAGGQGNYGYTF.

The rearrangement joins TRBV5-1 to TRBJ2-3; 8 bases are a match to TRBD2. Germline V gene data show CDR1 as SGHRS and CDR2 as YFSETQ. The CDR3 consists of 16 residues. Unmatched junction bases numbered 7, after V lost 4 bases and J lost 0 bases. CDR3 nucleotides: TGCGCCAGCAGCGCGAGTAGCGGGGCTAGCACAGATACGCAGTATTTT. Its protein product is CASSASSGASTDTQYF.

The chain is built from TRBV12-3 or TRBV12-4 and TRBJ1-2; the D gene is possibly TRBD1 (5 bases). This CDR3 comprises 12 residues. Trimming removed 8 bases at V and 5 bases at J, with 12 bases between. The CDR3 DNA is TGTGCCAGCGCCCCCGGGGGGTATGGCTACACCTTC. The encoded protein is CASAPGGYGYTF.

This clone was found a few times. CDR3 nucleotide sequence: TGTGCCAGCTCCTCCTACCCCTCCTACAATGAGCAGTTCTTC. It yields the protein CASSSYPSYNEQFF. The genes are TRBV5-6 and TRBJ2-1; D unclear. Germline V gene lookup returns CDR1 SGHDT and CDR2 YYEEEE. The length of the CDR3 is 14 residues. V was pared by 7 bases and J by 0 bases, with 11 bases between. Full variable domain (outside the CDR3, taken from reference TRBV5-6 and TRBJ2-1): DAGVTQSPTHLIKTRGQQVTLRCSPKSGHDTVSWYQQALGQGPQFIFQYYEEEERQRGNFPDRFSGHQFPNYSSELNVNALLLGDSALYLCASSSYPSYNEQFFGPGTRLTVL.

DNA for the CDR3: TGTGCCAGCAGCGTGACTGACAGGGTGGGCACTGAAGCTTTCTTT. Residues: CASSVTDRVGTEAFF. The chain employs TRBV7-2 and TRBJ1-1, with 7 positions matching TRBD1. Germline V gives CDR1 SGHTA, CDR2 FQGNSA. V shed 5 bases, J shed 4 bases, and the junction held 10 bases outside the gene matches. The CDR3 has 15 residues.

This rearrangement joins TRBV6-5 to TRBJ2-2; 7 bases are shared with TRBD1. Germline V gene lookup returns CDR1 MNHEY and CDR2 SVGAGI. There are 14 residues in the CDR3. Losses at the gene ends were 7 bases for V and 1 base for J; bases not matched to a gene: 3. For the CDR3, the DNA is TGTGCCAGCATCAGACAGGGGAACACCGGGGAGCTGTTTTTT. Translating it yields CASIRQGNTGELFF.

This chain's CDR3 is CASSLGAGRINSPLHF. Written as DNA, the CDR3 is TGTGCCAGCAGCTTGGGCGCGGGCAGGATTAATTCACCCCTCCACTTT. V usage is TRBV5-5 and J usage is TRBJ1-6; D remains unclear. Looked up from germline, CDR1 is SGHKS and CDR2 is YYEKEE (reference sequence). Trimming removed 0 bases from V and 6 bases from J, with 13 bases in between. The CDR3 spans 16 residues.